These 16 T cell receptor beta chains originate from one sample sequenced in a study of cytotoxic CD8 clonotypes in ibrutinib-treated CLL. The table came from immunoSEQ multiplex PCR; TCRdb's copy has only in-frame clones and leaves some out. The table lists some 170,000 clones, around nine tenths of them singletons, with 3% to 3.5% in the top ten. This material consisted of PBMCs, taken at disease progression, from a patient treated with ibrutinib. The receptors derive from a human donor with chronic lymphocytic leukemia.

V gene TRBV5-4 combines with J gene TRBJ2-7, with 10 bases fitting TRBD2. The junction had 10 bases not matched to a gene; V was cut back by 3 bases and J by 4 bases. The germline gives CDR1 SGHNT, CDR2 YYREEE (reference sequence). The CDR3 consists of 16 residues. CDR3 in DNA: TGTGCCAGCAGCTGGGGGTCTAGCGGGAGTTTGTACGAGCAGTACTTC. As protein: CASSWGSSGSLYEQYF.

This clone was observed a few times. This chain uses TRBV5-6 with TRBJ2-1; 12 bases match TRBD2. J gave up 8 bases and V 6 bases, and 9 bases lay outside the gene matches. Germline CDR1 SGHDT, CDR2 YYEEEE. This CDR3 is built from 15 residues. CDR3 residues: CASNLAGGPKDEQFF. The CDR3, as DNA: TGTGCCAGCAACCTAGCGGGAGGGCCAAAGGATGAGCAGTTCTTC. Based on the CDR3 plus reference TRBV5-6 and TRBJ2-1, the full variable domain is DAGVTQSPTHLIKTRGQQVTLRCSPKSGHDTVSWYQQALGQGPQFIFQYYEEEERQRGNFPDRFSGHQFPNYSSELNVNALLLGDSALYLCASNLAGGPKDEQFFGPGTRLTVL.

This chain uses TRBV6-1 with TRBJ1-2; D is unresolved. V was cut by 7 bases and J by 8 bases, with 8 bases left in between. The CDR3 contains 10 residues. Germline CDR1 is MNHNS and CDR2 is SASEGT. The CDR3 DNA sequence: TGTGCCAGCAAGGCTGGAGGCTACACCTTC. This translates into CASKAGGYTF.

The rearrangement joins TRBV29-1 to TRBJ1-2, with D possibly being TRBD1 (5 bases). Germline CDR1 reads SQVTM; CDR2 reads ANQGSEA. V dropped 6 bases and J dropped 1 base, with 9 bases sitting between them. This CDR3 is built from 12 residues. Here the CDR3 reads CSVETVNYGYTF. CDR3 bases: TGCAGCGTGGAGACAGTTAACTATGGCTACACCTTC.

The chain carries TRBV6-5 and TRBJ2-3; a weak D match, TRBD1 (6 bases). V was pared by 6 bases and J by 5 bases, with 18 bases between. Germline lookup yields CDR1 MNHEY and CDR2 SVGAGI. This CDR3 spans 15 amino acids. The chain's CDR3 is CASSIGGVGGDTQYF. CDR3 nucleotide sequence: TGTGCCAGCAGCATAGGGGGAGTCGGCGGAGATACGCAGTATTTT.

The chain uses TRBV5-4 and TRBJ2-7, with a tentative D call TRBD2 (8 bases). In germline, CDR1 is SGHNT, CDR2 YYREEE (reference sequence). The CDR3 runs to 16 residues. V shed 4 bases and J shed 4 bases, with 21 bases lying between them. CDR3 amino acids: CASSREGRGRLYEQYF. The CDR3 nucleotides are TGTGCCAGCAGCCGGGAGGGTAGGGGGCGACTTTACGAGCAGTACTTC.

This clone was seen only once. This rearrangement joins TRBV15 to TRBJ2-7; D is possibly TRBD1 (6 bases). Germline V gene sequence: CDR1 LNHNV, CDR2 YYDKDF (reference sequence). V was shortened by 0 bases and J by 9 bases, with 18 bases between the two germline ends. This CDR3 is built from 15 residues. The CDR3 region is CATSRDTGSPNLQYF. The CDR3 DNA follows: TGTGCCACCAGCAGAGATACAGGGTCTCCAAATCTGCAGTACTTC.

The J gene is TRBJ1-3, the V gene TRBV5-1; 11 bases fit TRBD1. The germline CDR1 and CDR2 sequences are SGHRS and YFSETQ. The CDR3 spans 16 residues. V was pared by 0 bases and J by 4 bases, with 3 bases of the junction left unmatched. CDR3 amino acids: CASSLAGQGAGNTIYF. The CDR3 DNA sequence: TGCGCCAGCAGCTTGGCCGGACAGGGGGCGGGAAACACCATATATTTT. The full variable domain, in which reference TRBV5-1 and TRBJ1-3 provide the parts outside the CDR3, is KAGVTQTPRYLIKTRGQQVTLSCSPISGHRSVSWYQQTPGQGLQFLFEYFSETQRNKGNFPGRFSGRQFSNSRSEMNVSTLELGDSALYLCASSLAGQGAGNTIYFGEGSWLTVV.

The chain has TRBV27 and TRBJ2-3; the D gene is possibly TRBD2 (7 bases). The CDR3 is 13 residues long. From germline, CDR1 is MNHEY and CDR2 SMNVEV (reference sequence). The germline V and J ends were trimmed by 3 bases and 10 bases, with 14 bases remaining between them. As DNA, the CDR3 is TGTGCCAGCAGTTTGACGGGGGGCCAGGCGCAGTATTTT. The encoded protein is CASSLTGGQAQYF.

V and J are TRBV6-5 and TRBJ2-7, with no clear D. Trimming stripped 2 bases from V and 3 bases from J, with 8 bases between. CDR1 is MNHEY and CDR2 is SVGAGI in the germline V gene. This CDR3 is 13 amino acids long. The CDR3 DNA reads TGTGCCAGCAGTTACGCACCACGCTACGAGCAGTACTTC. Protein: CASSYAPRYEQYF.

The chain combines TRBV2 with TRBJ2-7; TRBD1 aligns across 10 bases. The CDR3 runs to 16 residues. CDR1 is SNHLY, CDR2 FYNNEI, per germline. Here the CDR3 reads CARGKVGTGDAYEQYF. The CDR3 region has the DNA TGTGCGCGGGGGAAGGTGGGGACAGGGGACGCCTACGAGCAGTACTTC.

This clone was picked up one time. The chain joins TRBV2 to TRBJ2-3; a weak D match, TRBD1 (6 bases). The CDR3 runs 16 residues. Germline CDR1 SNHLY, CDR2 FYNNEI. V was cut by 7 bases and J by 6 bases, with 23 bases left in between. CDR3 nucleotide sequence: TGTGCCAGCACCCCAACCGGGACACCCAAAAGGGATACGCAGTATTTT. Translation gives CASTPTGTPKRDTQYF.

This clone appeared a single time. The chain combines TRBV19 with TRBJ1-1; 7 nucleotides align to TRBD1. Germline V gene data show CDR1 as LNHDA and CDR2 as SQIVND (reference sequence). The junction had 8 bases not matched to a gene; V was cut back by 4 bases and J by 9 bases. The CDR3 length is 13 residues. The CDR3 here is CASSTLNRGQAFF. CDR3 coding DNA: TGTGCCAGTAGTACCCTTAACAGGGGACAAGCTTTCTTT. The variable domain in full, with the rest retrieved from reference TRBV19 and TRBJ1-1, is DGGITQSPKYLFRKEGQNVTLSCEQNLNHDAMYWYRQDPGQGLRLIYYSQIVNDFQKGDIAEGYSVSREKKESFPLTVTSAQKNPTAFYLCASSTLNRGQAFFGQGTRLTVV.

The CDR3 region is CSVARTAESSYEQYF. CDR3 nucleotide sequence: TGCAGCGTTGCCAGGACAGCCGAAAGCTCCTACGAGCAGTACTTC. The chain carries TRBV29-1 and TRBJ2-7; a weak D match, TRBD1 (6 bases). Germline CDR1 and CDR2: SQVTM and ANQGSEA. This CDR3 comprises 15 residues. V was shortened by 4 bases and J by 0 bases, with 16 bases between the two germline ends.

The rearrangement links TRBV7-2 to TRBJ2-7; 8 bases map to TRBD2. The germline CDR1 and CDR2 sequences are SGHTA and FQGNSA. This CDR3 region has 15 residues. V lost 1 base, J lost 7 bases, and 9 bases stayed unmatched. Written as DNA, the CDR3 is TGTGCCAGCAGCTTAGAGGCGGGCGGGGGGTTAGAGCAGTACTTC. Encoded protein: CASSLEAGGGLEQYF.

This clone was seen once. This chain joins TRBV6-4 and TRBJ2-4; 7 bases are a match to TRBD2. Unmatched junction bases numbered 6, after V lost 4 bases and J lost 0 bases. Germline lookup yields CDR1 MRHNA and CDR2 SNTAGT. The length of the CDR3 is 16 residues. The CDR3 DNA is TGTGCCAGCAGTGTCGAGGGAGGGCTAGCCAAAAACATTCAGTACTTC. Protein product: CASSVEGGLAKNIQYF.